This T cell receptor (beta chain) was identified in a study of blood T cell repertoires in COVID-19. Authors' analysis steps: By means of reference gene primer amplification, nucleated cell counts were estimated. The table came from immunoSEQ multiplex PCR; TCRdb's copy has only in-frame clones and leaves some out. The V and J calls and clone size were taken over from that table, and D and trimming were inferred from the DNA. The repertoire includes some 45,000 clones, 83% of them detected once, and 7.5% to 9.5% sits in the top ten. This clone was seen only a few times. This TCR derives from a man older than 75 in a cohort sampled during active COVID-19. Input material: peripheral blood.

CDR3 loop: CASSMNRGQTGELFF. CDR3 DNA: TGTGCCAGTAGTATGAACAGGGGACAGACCGGGGAGCTGTTTTTT. This sequence joins TRBV19 and TRBJ2-2; 7 nucleotides line up with TRBD1. With V trimmed by 3 bases and J by 5 bases, 6 bases remained unmatched. The CDR3 covers 15 residues. CDR1 and CDR2 (germline): LNHDA, SQIVND (reference sequence).